Detailed here is one T cell receptor beta chain. Its antigen is not identified. The PCR ran on 60 Vbeta and 13 Jbeta primers. Here immunoSEQ multiplex PCR was the method, and the copy in TCRdb shows in-frame clones only, minus some. The table shows approximately 91,000 clones, with roughly 67% occurring only once. The sample belongs to a study of cytomegalovirus exposure and HLA in healthy donors. Study information: The Caucasian-associated ancestry cluster held about 80% of over 350 genotyped donors. Study-wide results and caveats: An analysis that was carried out later associated fewer than 20,000 TCR beta sequences with HLA alleles at 0.05 false discovery rate. Reported results showed that the classifier diagnosed cytomegalovirus status with high specificity and sensitivity.

Sequencing was performed on PBMCs. The source is a human donor in good health.

The DNA for the CDR3 is TGTGCCAGCAGTGAAGCCGGGTATGGCTACACCTTC. Amino acid sequence: CASSEAGYGYTF. The chain combines TRBV2 with TRBJ1-2, with no clear D. Germline assignment: CDR1 SNHLY and CDR2 FYNNEI. The V and J ends lost 0 bases and 5 bases respectively, with 4 bases between them. This CDR3 contains 12 residues.